The rows below give T cell receptor beta chains drawn from one sample of a study of blood T cell repertoires in COVID-19. Some clones are missing from TCRdb's copy, which holds only in-frame ones; the method was immunoSEQ multiplex PCR. The repertoire holds about 400,000 clones, approximately 86% seen once, with 3% in the top ten. Sequenced: peripheral blood. The receptors here all came from a human donor in a cohort sampled during active COVID-19. Both conserved end residues are part of each CDR3. The D gene is left open where the match is weak. Size tells how often a clone was seen (once, few, many) or the class of an expanded clone, and some rows leave it out.

J | V | D | size | DNA | CDR3
TRBJ1-1 | TRBV5-1 | . | . | TGCGCCAGCAGCTTGAGCGGTGCCACTGAAGCTTTCTTT | CASSLSGATEAFF
TRBJ2-5 | TRBV19 | . | . | TGTGCCAGCCAACCGCAGCTGGGGCCCCAAGAGACCCAGTACTTC | CASQPQLGPQETQYF
TRBJ2-1 | TRBV7-3 | . | once | TGTGCCAGCAGCCTAGCCGATGGAGGGAGCAGAAACTACAATGAGCAGTTCTTC | CASSLADGGSRNYNEQFF
TRBJ2-7 | TRBV5-1 | . | . | TGCGCCAGCAGCTTGATCGCAGGGGACTACGAGCAGTACTTC | CASSLIAGDYEQYF
TRBJ2-5 | TRBV18 | TRBD1 | . | TGTGCCAGCTCACCCGGGACAGGACCCCAAGAGACCCAGTACTTC | CASSPGTGPQETQYF
TRBJ1-6 | TRBV6-1 | TRBD1 | . | TGTGCCAGCAGTGGACCATTGACAGGGGGCCGGGGTTCACCCCTCCACTTT | CASSGPLTGGRGSPLHF
TRBJ1-3 | TRBV28 | . | . | TGTGCCAGCAGGACTCAGGGAATGGCTGGAAACACCATATATTTT | CASRTQGMAGNTIYF
TRBJ2-5 | TRBV20-1 | . | . | TGCAGTGCTAGTCGGTCGGAGGGAGTAGGAGAGACCCAGTACTTC | CSASRSEGVGETQYF
TRBJ2-7 | TRBV5-6 | . | . | TGTGCCAGCAGCCACTGGTGGAGCTCCTACGAGCAGTACTTC | CASSHWWSSYEQYF
TRBJ1-4 | TRBV14 | . | . | TGTGCCAGCAGCCAAGGTTCCCGGGACATTAGGGCTCTGACTAATGAAAAACTGTTTTTT | CASSQGSRDIRALTNEKLFF
TRBJ1-1 | TRBV5-4 | TRBD1 | . | TGTGCCAGCAGCACGGGACAGCTAAACACTGAAGCTTTCTTT | CASSTGQLNTEAFF
TRBJ2-6 | TRBV6-2/TRBV6-3 | . | few | TGTGCCAGCAGTAGAGGGGGGGGCTCTGGGGCCAACGTCCTGACTTTC | CASSRGGGSGANVLTF
TRBJ1-3 | TRBV9 | . | . | TGTGCCAGCGGCTTGGGAAACACCATATATTTT | CASGLGNTIYF
TRBJ2-1 | TRBV10-2 | TRBD2 | . | TGCGCCAGCACCTCTAGCGGGAGGGGAAATGAGCAGTTCTTC | CASTSSGRGNEQFF
TRBJ1-3 | TRBV7-9 | TRBD1 | . | TGTGCCAGCAGCCGACAGGGAGGAGGAAACACCATATATTTT | CASSRQGGGNTIYF
TRBJ2-7 | TRBV2 | TRBD2 | . | TGTGCCAGCGGTGGGACTAGCGGGGATGACTACGAGCAGTACTTC | CASGGTSGDDYEQYF
TRBJ1-5 | TRBV18 | . | few | TGTGCCAGCTCACGATCCGCCGAGGGCGTCGGGCCCCAGCATTTT | CASSRSAEGVGPQHF
TRBJ2-2 | TRBV18 | TRBD1 | . | TGTGCCAGCTCCCGCCTGGACAGGCCGAACACCGGGGAGCTGTTTTTT | CASSRLDRPNTGELFF
TRBJ1-5 | TRBV19 | TRBD1 | . | TGTGCCACCGAAGGACAGGGGGTATACAATCAGCCCCAGCATTTT | CATEGQGVYNQPQHF
TRBJ2-5 | TRBV3-1/TRBV3-2 | TRBD2 | . | TGTGCCAGCAGCGGTTCGCGGGAGGGCGTGGAGACCCAGTACTTC | CASSGSREGVETQYF
TRBJ2-5 | TRBV2 | TRBD1 | . | TGTGCCAGCAGGGACACAGGGGCAGGGACCCAGTACTTC | CASRDTGAGTQYF
TRBJ1-2 | TRBV9 | TRBD1 | . | TGTGCCAGCAGTAAGACAGGGACTAACTATGGCTACACCTTC | CASSKTGTNYGYTF